This TCR beta chain appears in the sequencing data of a study of CD4+ T cells in melanoma. Study results and limitations: A reported correlation linked neoantigen-specific CD4+ T cells to CD8+, macrophage and B cell function. Reportedly, melanoma neoantigen-specific CD4+ T cells showed varied differentiation states.

Of note for this clone: No antigen is known for it.

TCRdb keeps only in-frame clones here, not all; method: immunoSEQ multiplex PCR. The table has roughly 110,000 clones, about 90% seen once; the top ten hold around 3.3%. Sequencing input: peripheral blood. The source is a human donor with melanoma.

In DNA, the CDR3 is TGTGCCAGCAGCGTAGCTGTCGTCGAAGATACGCAGTATTTT. Translation gives CASSVAVVEDTQYF. The chain is built from TRBV9 and TRBJ2-3, with D hard to call. Germline V gene lookup returns CDR1 SGDLS and CDR2 YYNGEE. V lost 0 bases to trimming and J lost 5 bases, with 10 bases between them. The CDR3 totals 14 residues.